This TCR beta chain was identified in a study of cytomegalovirus exposure and HLA in healthy donors. Findings and limits, study-wide: HLA alleles showed associations with 15,000 to 20,000 TCR beta sequences in a later analysis, at a 0.05 false discovery rate. The classifier reportedly diagnosed cytomegalovirus status with high sensitivity and specificity. A later analysis appeared to link common viral pathogens to several of the most significant clusters.

As concerns this clone: Its antigen is undetermined.

60 Vbeta and 13 Jbeta primers were used in PCR. TCRdb keeps only in-frame clones here, not all; method: immunoSEQ multiplex PCR. The repertoire holds 55,000 to 70,000 clones, with roughly 73% as singletons. From germline, CDR1 is SGHTS and CDR2 YDEGEE. CDR3 length equals 14 residues. The germline V and J ends were trimmed by 6 bases and 0 bases, with 9 bases remaining between them. The sequencing input was PBMCs. The source is a male donor in good health and CMV-seropositive. The chain joins TRBV5-8 to TRBJ1-4; D uncertain. CDR3 sequence (DNA): TGTGCCAGCACCAGAGGGCCAACTAATGAAAAACTGTTTTTT. This codes for CASTRGPTNEKLFF.